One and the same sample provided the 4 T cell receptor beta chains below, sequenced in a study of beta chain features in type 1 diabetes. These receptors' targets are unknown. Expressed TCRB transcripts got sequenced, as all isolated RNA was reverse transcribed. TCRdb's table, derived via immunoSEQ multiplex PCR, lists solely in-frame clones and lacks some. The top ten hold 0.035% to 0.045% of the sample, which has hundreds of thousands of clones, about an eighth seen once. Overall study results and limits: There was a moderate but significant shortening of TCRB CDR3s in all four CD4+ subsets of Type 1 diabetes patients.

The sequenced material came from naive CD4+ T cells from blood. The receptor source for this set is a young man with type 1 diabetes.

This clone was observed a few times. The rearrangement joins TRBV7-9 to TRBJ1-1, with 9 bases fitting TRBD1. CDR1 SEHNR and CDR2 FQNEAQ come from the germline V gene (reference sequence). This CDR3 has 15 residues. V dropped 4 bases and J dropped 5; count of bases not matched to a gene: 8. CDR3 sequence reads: CASSSWDRERTEAFF. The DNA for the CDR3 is TGTGCCAGCAGCTCGTGGGACAGGGAAAGAACTGAAGCTTTCTTT.

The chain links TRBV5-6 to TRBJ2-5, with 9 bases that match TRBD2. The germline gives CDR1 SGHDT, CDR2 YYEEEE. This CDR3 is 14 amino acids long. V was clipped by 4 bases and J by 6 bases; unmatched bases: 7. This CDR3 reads CASSGVAGDQTQYF. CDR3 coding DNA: TGTGCCAGCAGCGGGGTAGCGGGGGATCAGACCCAGTACTTC.

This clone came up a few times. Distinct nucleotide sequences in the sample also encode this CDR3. The CDR3, as DNA: TGCGCCAGCAGCTTGGGCCGGGCCCAAGAGACCCAGTACTTC. This gives the protein CASSLGRAQETQYF. The chain couples TRBV5-1 to TRBJ2-5; D remains ambiguous. Trimming removed 0 bases from V and 1 base from J, with 7 bases in between. Germline values: CDR1 SGHRS, CDR2 YFSETQ. The CDR3 runs to 14 residues.

CDR3 in amino acids: CASSDFYEQYF. CDR3 nucleotides: TGCGCCAGCAGCGACTTCTACGAGCAGTACTTC. The rearrangement joins TRBV5-1 to TRBJ2-7; D uncertain. The germline CDR1 and CDR2 sequences are SGHRS and YFSETQ. The CDR3 totals 11 residues. V shed 4 bases and J shed 3 bases, with 5 bases lying between them.